The 26 T cell receptor beta chains below all came from one sample that was sequenced in a study of cytomegalovirus exposure and HLA in healthy donors. In the PCR, 60 Vbeta and 13 Jbeta primers were used. Sequenced by immunoSEQ multiplex PCR; TCRdb stores in-frame clones only, minus some. The repertoire holds over 200,000 clones, with 75% to 90% as singletons. Sequenced input: PBMCs. The receptors derive from a woman in her late teens or twenties in good health and CMV-seronegative.

The chain uses TRBV29-1 and TRBJ2-5, with 9 positions matching TRBD2. With V trimmed by 3 bases and J by 4 bases, 3 bases remained unmatched. This CDR3 spans 13 amino acids. Per germline, CDR1 SQVTM and CDR2 ANQGSEA. The chain's CDR3 is CSVEASGTETQYF. The CDR3 nucleotides are TGCAGCGTTGAGGCTAGCGGGACAGAGACCCAGTACTTC.

V is TRBV25-1 and J is TRBJ1-1, with D perhaps TRBD1 (5 bases). The CDR3 contains 16 residues. The germline V and J ends were trimmed by 3 bases and 1 base, with 15 bases remaining between them. Germline CDR1 and CDR2: MGHDK and SYGVNS. The CDR3 nucleotides read TGTGCCAGCAGTGACGCACCGGGGACTGCGAACACTGAAGCTTTCTTT. The encoded protein is CASSDAPGTANTEAFF.

This chain connects TRBV4-1 to TRBJ1-2; D is perhaps TRBD1 (6 bases). This CDR3 is 16 amino acids long. The germline V gene has CDR1 MGHRA and CDR2 YSYEKL. V was pared by 1 base and J by 4 bases, with 16 bases between. CDR3 sequence (DNA): TGCGCCAGCAGCCAAGCTTTGTCGGGACAACGCTATGGCTACACCTTC. The encoded protein is CASSQALSGQRYGYTF.

The chain is built from TRBV19 and TRBJ1-3; 9 bases agree with TRBD1. V lost 7 bases and J lost 0; bases outside the gene matches: 7. Per the germline V gene, CDR1 is LNHDA and CDR2 is SQIVND (reference sequence). This CDR3 spans 16 amino acids. CDR3 in DNA: TGTGCCAGTACCTACGGACAGGGGACCTCTGGAAACACCATATATTTT. Translation gives CASTYGQGTSGNTIYF.

The genes are TRBV5-1 and TRBJ2-3, with 10 bases matching TRBD2. This CDR3 spans 17 amino acids. J lost 1 base, V lost 0 bases, and 5 bases had no gene match. Germline V gene data show CDR1 as SGHRS and CDR2 as YFSETQ. The CDR3 region is CASSLGTSGIGTDTQYF. For the CDR3, the DNA is TGCGCCAGCAGCTTGGGGACTAGCGGAATTGGCACAGATACGCAGTATTTT.

The chain joins TRBV7-9 to TRBJ1-2, with 8 bases identical to TRBD1. The CDR3 spans 14 residues. The J segment lost 0 bases and the V segment lost 10 bases, leaving 7 bases of the junction unmatched. CDR1 and CDR2 from the germline V gene are SEHNR and FQNEAQ (reference sequence). In nucleotides, the CDR3 is TGTGCCATTATCGGACAGGGAGCTAACTATGGCTACACCTTC. Encoded protein: CAIIGQGANYGYTF. Complete variable domain (other parts from reference TRBV7-9 and TRBJ1-2): DTGVSQNPRHKITKRGQNVTFRCDPISEHNRLYWYRQTLGQGPEFLTYFQNEAQLEKSRLLSDRFSAERPKGSFSTLEIQRTEQGDSAMYLCAIIGQGANYGYTFGSGTRLTVV.

This clone has a single count. The V and J genes are TRBV2 and TRBJ1-2; the D gene is possibly TRBD1 (6 bases). This CDR3 region has 12 residues. Trimming removed 7 bases from V and 6 bases from J, with 12 bases in between. The germline gives CDR1 SNHLY, CDR2 FYNNEI. CDR3 protein: CASITGLDGYTF. In DNA, the CDR3 is TGTGCCAGCATAACAGGGTTGGATGGCTACACCTTC.

The J gene is TRBJ1-1, the V gene TRBV4-1; maybe TRBD1 (6 bases). The CDR3 loop spans 15 amino acids. Germline V gene lookup returns CDR1 MGHRA and CDR2 YSYEKL. Trimming cost V 5 bases and J 5 bases, with 18 bases left between them. CDR3 protein: CASSFPTEGGTEAFF. The CDR3 DNA sequence: TGCGCCAGCAGCTTCCCGACGGAAGGGGGTACTGAAGCTTTCTTT.

CDR3 bases: TGTGCCAGCAGCGAACAACAGGGATATGGCTACACCTTC. Translating gives CASSEQQGYGYTF. The chain joins TRBV7-9 to TRBJ1-2; D is perhaps TRBD1 (6 bases). V was trimmed by 5 bases and J by 5 bases, leaving 12 bases between them. The CDR3 is 13 residues long. Per the germline V gene, CDR1 is SEHNR and CDR2 is FQNEAQ (reference sequence).

The rearrangement uses TRBV19 and TRBJ2-7; 8 nucleotides match TRBD1. The CDR3 consists of 15 residues. V dropped 1 base and J dropped 6; count of bases not matched to a gene: 8. Germline loops: CDR1 LNHDA, CDR2 SQIVND (reference sequence). The CDR3 loop reads CASSIVRQGAREQYF. CDR3 nucleotides: TGTGCCAGTAGTATAGTAAGGCAGGGGGCTCGCGAGCAGTACTTC.

The gene calls are TRBV4-3 and TRBJ2-1, with TRBD2 matching 11 bases. This CDR3 has 15 amino acids. With V trimmed by 3 bases and J by 8 bases, 6 bases remained unmatched. Looked up from germline, CDR1 is LGHNA and CDR2 is YSLEER. The CDR3 DNA follows: TGCGCCAGCAGCCAGAGACTAGCGGGGATGGATGAGCAGTTCTTC. This encodes CASSQRLAGMDEQFF.

This clone was seen a single time. The chain is built from TRBV4-2 and TRBJ2-5; a weak D match, TRBD2 (6 bases). CDR1 and CDR2 (germline): LGHNA, YNFKEQ. V lost 0 bases, J lost 4 bases, and 18 bases lay in between. The CDR3 contains 17 residues. The CDR3 nucleotides read TGTGCCAGCAGCCAAGAGTGGGCTACGGAGGGGATAGAGACCCAGTACTTC. This sequence encodes CASSQEWATEGIETQYF.

This clone was seen once. V is TRBV7-9 and J is TRBJ1-2; D uncertain. Per germline, CDR1 SEHNR and CDR2 FQNEAQ (reference sequence). V was clipped by 3 bases and J by 1 base, with 9 bases between them. This CDR3 spans 14 amino acids. The CDR3, as DNA: TGTGCCAGCAGCTTCATCGCAGTTAACTATGGCTACACCTTC. Translation: CASSFIAVNYGYTF.

This rearrangement joins TRBV5-1 to TRBJ2-1, with TRBD2 matching over 7 bases. Looked up from germline, CDR1 is SGHRS and CDR2 is YFSETQ. The CDR3 extends over 13 amino acids. V lost 7 bases and J lost 6; bases outside the gene matches: 7. The CDR3 reads CASSRDYTNEQFF. The CDR3 bases are TGCGCCAGCTCGAGGGACTACACCAATGAGCAGTTCTTC.

This clone was detected only once. This rearrangement joins TRBV7-6 to TRBJ2-2, with D possibly being TRBD1 (6 bases). Germline assignment: CDR1 SGHVS and CDR2 FNYEAQ. The CDR3 is made up of 13 amino acids. The V end was cut by 6 bases, the J end by 7 bases, with 12 bases between. For the CDR3, the DNA is TGTGCCAGCAGGGAAACAGGGTACGGGGAGCTGTTTTTT. This gives the protein CASRETGYGELFF.

The chain links TRBV29-1 to TRBJ1-5, with 8 nucleotides matching TRBD1. CDR1 is SQVTM, CDR2 ANQGSEA, per germline. Germline trimming cut 5 bases from V and 4 bases from J; bases unmatched to any gene: 4. This CDR3 spans 13 amino acids. This CDR3 reads CSVTQGVNQPQHF. CDR3 nucleotide sequence: TGCAGCGTTACACAGGGGGTTAATCAGCCCCAGCATTTT.

The rearrangement uses TRBV21-1 and TRBJ2-2; the table's TRBD1 call for D was not verified on the DNA. TRBV21-1 is classified as a pseudogene. This CDR3 spans 16 amino acids. In DNA, the CDR3 is TGTGCCAGCAGCAAAGACACAACCCCGAACACCGGGGAGCTGTTTTTT. Its protein is CASSKDTTPNTGELFF.

This chain joins TRBV5-1 and TRBJ2-1; D is undetermined. The V gene lost 4 bases and the J gene lost 6 bases, with 8 bases spanning the gap. CDR1 and CDR2 from the germline V gene are SGHRS and YFSETQ. The CDR3 totals 12 residues. The CDR3 loop is CASSPTGNEQFF. DNA of the CDR3: TGCGCCAGCAGCCCGACTGGCAATGAGCAGTTCTTC.

The chain carries TRBV12-5 and TRBJ2-2, with D possibly TRBD1 on 5 matching bases. V shed 0 bases and J shed 2 bases, with 10 bases lying between them. Germline loops: CDR1 LGHNT, CDR2 FRNRAP. CDR3 length: 16 amino acids. CDR3 sequence (DNA): TGTGCTAGTGGTTTGGTAGGCAGGGTCAACACCGGGGAGCTGTTTTTT. The encoded protein is CASGLVGRVNTGELFF.

This rearrangement joins TRBV6-5 to TRBJ2-3, with a weak D call TRBD2 (5 bases). Germline V gives CDR1 MNHEY, CDR2 SVGAGI. V gave up 10 bases and J gave up 5 bases, with 10 bases separating them. The CDR3 extends over 11 amino acids. The CDR3 nucleotides are TGTGCCACCCAACGGGGAGATACGCAGTATTTT. Translation: CATQRGDTQYF.

The V and J genes are TRBV14 and TRBJ2-5, with D uncertain. CDR3 length: 13 residues. V gave up 4 bases and J gave up 1 base, with 7 bases separating them. The germline CDR1 and CDR2 sequences are SGHDN and FVKESK. CDR3 DNA sequence: TGTGCCAGCAGCCGCTATCTCCAAGAGACCCAGTACTTC. Translating gives CASSRYLQETQYF.

The chain joins TRBV6-5 to TRBJ2-7; D ambiguous. Deletions cut 2 bases from V and 3 bases from J, with 5 bases between. This CDR3 spans 12 amino acids. CDR1 and CDR2 from the germline V gene are MNHEY and SVGAGI. The CDR3 here is CASSYNNYEQYF. CDR3 DNA: TGTGCCAGCAGTTACAACAACTACGAGCAGTACTTC.

The chain has TRBV6-5 and TRBJ1-2; D might be TRBD1 (5 bases). The V gene lost 5 bases and the J gene lost 0 bases, with 10 bases spanning the gap. The CDR3 has 14 amino acids. Germline V gene lookup returns CDR1 MNHEY and CDR2 SVGAGI. In nucleotides, the CDR3 is TGTGCCAGCAGTAGAAGGACAACTAACTATGGCTACACCTTC. Residues: CASSRRTTNYGYTF.

The gene calls are TRBV5-1 and TRBJ2-7; 7 bases are shared with TRBD2. Trimming cost V 2 bases and J 5 bases; bases outside gene matches: 4. Looked up from germline, CDR1 is SGHRS and CDR2 is YFSETQ. This CDR3 is built from 13 residues. CDR3 nucleotides: TGCGCCAGCAGCTTTGGGGGGGACCACGAGCAGTACTTC. This gives the protein CASSFGGDHEQYF.

V gene TRBV7-2 combines with J gene TRBJ1-3; possible D gene TRBD1, 6 bases. CDR1 is SGHTA, CDR2 FQGNSA, per germline. V was shortened by 5 bases and J by 0 bases, with 11 bases between the two germline ends. CDR3 length: 15 residues. DNA for the CDR3: TGTGCCAGCAGCCCCCGGGACATCTCTGGAAACACCATATATTTT. It specifies CASSPRDISGNTIYF. The variable domain in full, completed from reference TRBV7-2 and TRBJ1-3, reads GAGVSQSPSNKVTEKGKDVELRCDPISGHTALYWYRQSLGQGLEFLIYFQGNSAPDKSGLPSDRFSAERTGGSVSTLTIQRTQQEDSAVYLCASSPRDISGNTIYFGEGSWLTVV.

V and J are TRBV5-1 and TRBJ2-7; D not resolved. The V and J ends lost 3 bases and 2 bases respectively, with 12 bases between them. The CDR3 loop spans 14 amino acids. Germline CDR1 SGHRS, CDR2 YFSETQ. CDR3 protein: CASSSGGPPYEQYF. CDR3 nucleotide sequence: TGCGCCAGCAGCTCTGGCGGTCCACCCTACGAGCAGTACTTC. Using reference TRBV5-1 and TRBJ2-7 for the parts outside the CDR3, the full variable domain is KAGVTQTPRYLIKTRGQQVTLSCSPISGHRSVSWYQQTPGQGLQFLFEYFSETQRNKGNFPGRFSGRQFSNSRSEMNVSTLELGDSALYLCASSSGGPPYEQYFGPGTRLTVT.